This passage covers 7 T cell receptor beta chains from one sample sequenced in a study of cytomegalovirus exposure and HLA in healthy donors. The PCR used 60 Vbeta and 13 Jbeta primers. Libraries were prepared by immunoSEQ multiplex PCR; TCRdb keeps only in-frame clonotypes and omits some of them. In the table there are around 140,000 clones, around 72% of which are singletons. Sequencing input: PBMCs. Receptors were obtained from a man aged 50 or older in good health and CMV-seropositive.

V usage is TRBV4-2 and J usage is TRBJ2-5; 10 nucleotides match TRBD2. With V trimmed by 0 bases and J by 5 bases, 6 bases remained unmatched. The CDR3 totals 16 residues. Germline CDR1 reads LGHNA; CDR2 reads YNFKEQ. CDR3 bases: TGTGCCAGCAGCCAAGAAAGTAGCGGGGGGCCGGAGACCCAGTACTTC. Its translation: CASSQESSGGPETQYF.

This clone has just a few counts. The chain has TRBV6-1 and TRBJ1-2, with D possibly TRBD1 on 5 matching bases. V lost 6 bases and J lost 1, with 12 bases in between. This CDR3 is 14 amino acids long. Germline V CDR1 and CDR2: MNHNS, SASEGT. Here the CDR3 reads CASRVNRINYGYTF. CDR3 in DNA: TGTGCCAGCAGGGTAAACAGGATTAACTATGGCTACACCTTC.

V usage is TRBV25-1 and J usage is TRBJ2-6; D is perhaps TRBD1 (6 bases). V was cut by 3 bases and J by 2 bases, with 14 bases left in between. This CDR3 contains 17 residues. Germline V CDR1 and CDR2: MGHDK, SYGVNS. CDR3 residues: CASSETPGVAGANVLTF. The CDR3, as DNA: TGTGCCAGCAGTGAGACCCCAGGGGTTGCTGGGGCCAACGTCCTGACTTTC.

The chain uses TRBV14 and TRBJ2-7, with D maybe TRBD1 (5 bases). Germline CDR1 is SGHDN and CDR2 is FVKESK. The CDR3 is made up of 16 amino acids. The V end was cut by 7 bases, the J end by 3 bases, with 22 bases between. The CDR3 DNA sequence: TGTGCCAGCACTAAGGGTAGTGGGGCACAGTACTACGAGCAGTACTTC. Its translation: CASTKGSGAQYYEQYF.

For this clone: The same CDR3 also results from other DNA sequences found in this sample. The J gene is TRBJ2-2, the V gene TRBV19; D perhaps matches TRBD2 (6 bases). The length of the CDR3 is 14 residues. CDR1 and CDR2 (germline): LNHDA, SQIVND (reference sequence). V was cut by 8 bases and J by 1 base, with 11 bases left in between. The CDR3 loop is CASRSGGNTGELFF. As DNA, the CDR3 is TGTGCCAGTCGCTCCGGGGGGAACACCGGGGAGCTGTTTTTT.

J is TRBJ1-1 and V is TRBV7-2; tentatively, D is TRBD1 (6 bases). The V end was cut by 1 base, the J end by 1 base, with 10 bases between. Germline CDR1 and CDR2: SGHTA and FQGNSA. CDR3 length equals 15 residues. CDR3: CASSLGYRENTEAFF. CDR3 nucleotides: TGTGCCAGCAGCTTAGGGTACAGGGAGAACACTGAAGCTTTCTTT. Looking up the rest from reference TRBV7-2 and TRBJ1-1 gives the full variable domain: GAGVSQSPSNKVTEKGKDVELRCDPISGHTALYWYRQSLGQGLEFLIYFQGNSAPDKSGLPSDRFSAERTGGSVSTLTIQRTQQEDSAVYLCASSLGYRENTEAFFGQGTRLTVV.

The rearrangement joins TRBV10-1 to TRBJ2-3; D is possibly TRBD1 (7 bases). V lost 5 bases and J 4 bases, leaving 13 bases between the germline ends. This CDR3 has 14 amino acids. Germline CDR1 and CDR2: WNHNN and SYGVQD (reference sequence). The chain's CDR3 is CASSRGPGADTQYF. The CDR3 nucleotides read TGCGCCAGCAGTAGGGGGCCGGGGGCAGATACGCAGTATTTT.